A selection of T cell receptor beta chains follows, all from one sample in a study of T cells in tuberculosis. The table came from immunoSEQ multiplex PCR; TCRdb's copy has only in-frame clones and leaves some out. Of 33,000 or so clones detected, roughly 92% appear once; the ten largest clones hold about 7.5%. Input material: PBMCs. All receptors derive from a donor aged 10-29 years with latent tuberculosis or without tuberculosis infection. The CDR3 runs from the conserved cysteine through the conserved F or W. Fields, in order: D gene, J gene, clone size, V gene, CDR3 protein, CDR3 DNA. The D gene is left open where the match is weak. Clone size, where shown, is once, few, many, or a class for clones that have expanded.

>.|TRBJ1-6|once|TRBV7-9
CASSFPVPINSPLHF
TGTGCCAGCAGCTTCCCGGTCCCGATAAATTCACCCCTCCACTTT
>.|TRBJ1-6|.|TRBV6-1
CASSEVAGDNSPLHF
TGTGCCAGCAGTGAAGTGGCAGGGGATAATTCACCCCTCCACTTT
>.|TRBJ1-1|.|TRBV15
CATSRDSGFTEAFF
TGTGCCACCAGCAGAGATTCAGGGTTCACTGAAGCTTTCTTT
>.|TRBJ2-2|.|TRBV13
CASSLISDTGELFF
TGTGCCAGCAGCTTAATAAGCGACACCGGGGAGCTGTTTTTT
>TRBD1|TRBJ1-2|.|TRBV11-2
CASSFLPGGTGKYGYTF
TGTGCCAGCAGCTTCCTCCCCGGAGGGACAGGGAAATATGGCTACACCTTC
>.|TRBJ2-3|.|TRBV7-2
CASSLVQVGGTDTQYF
TGTGCCAGCAGCTTAGTCCAAGTGGGAGGCACAGATACGCAGTATTTT
>.|TRBJ2-1|.|TRBV7-2
CASSAPLTQTNQFF
TGTGCCAGCAGCGCCCCGTTAACGCAGACTAATCAGTTCTTC
>TRBD2|TRBJ2-1|.|TRBV9
CASTPGQRGGQFF
TGTGCCAGCACCCCAGGTCAGCGGGGGGGGCAGTTCTTC
>.|TRBJ2-7|.|TRBV6-6
CASRSGDEQYF
TGTGCCAGCAGATCAGGGGACGAGCAGTACTTC
>.|TRBJ1-1|.|TRBV4-1
CASSQPLVKDSNTEAFF
TGCGCCAGCAGCCAACCCCTTGTGAAGGACTCGAACACTGAAGCTTTCTTT
>TRBD1|TRBJ2-7|.|TRBV15
CATSRRAGGYEQYF
TGTGCCACCAGCAGGCGCGCAGGGGGCTACGAGCAGTACTTC
>TRBD2|TRBJ2-1|.|TRBV5-1
CASSPGLAGEVSYNEQFF
TGCGCCAGCAGCCCAGGACTAGCGGGGGAGGTCTCCTACAATGAGCAGTTCTTC
>.|TRBJ2-1|.|TRBV19
CASSIGWGVNNEQFF
TGTGCCAGTAGTATAGGTTGGGGGGTCAACAATGAGCAGTTCTTC
>TRBD1|TRBJ1-3|.|TRBV6-6
CASSPTGAGNTIYF
TGTGCCAGCAGCCCCACAGGGGCCGGAAACACCATATATTTT
>TRBD2|TRBJ2-3|.|TRBV7-6
CASSPRTSSTDTQYF
TGTGCCAGCAGCCCTCGGACTAGTAGCACAGATACGCAGTATTTT
>TRBD1|TRBJ1-5|.|TRBV7-6
CASSNRGSYQPQHF
TGTGCCAGCAGCAACAGGGGAAGCTATCAGCCCCAGCATTTT
>.|TRBJ1-1|.|TRBV14
CASSQHATEAFF
TGTGCCAGCAGCCAACACGCGACTGAAGCTTTCTTT
>TRBD1|TRBJ2-1|.|TRBV29-1
CSVLNRGDEQFF
TGCAGCGTTTTAAACAGGGGAGATGAGCAGTTCTTC
>TRBD2|TRBJ2-1|.|TRBV7-3
CASSWTSGGASRSYNEQFF
TGTGCCAGCAGCTGGACTAGCGGGGGGGCGTCGCGATCCTACAATGAGCAGTTCTTC
>.|TRBJ1-2|.|TRBV6-5
CASSRFALNYGYTF
TGTGCCAGCAGCCGGTTCGCCTTAAACTATGGCTACACCTTC
>.|TRBJ1-2|.|TRBV18
CASSPSAGVSSYGYTF
TGTGCCAGCTCACCTTCCGCGGGGGTTTCTAGCTATGGCTACACCTTC
>.|TRBJ1-2|.|TRBV6-6
CASSLQTGIYGYTF
TGTGCCAGCAGTCTCCAAACAGGGATCTATGGCTACACCTTC
>TRBD2|TRBJ2-3|.|TRBV7-2
CASSLVILAAGDTDTQYF
TGTGCCAGCAGCTTAGTAATTCTGGCTGCGGGGGACACAGATACGCAGTATTTT
>TRBD2|TRBJ2-1|.|TRBV7-2
CASSLVGAGAYNEQFF
TGTGCCAGCAGCTTAGTAGGAGCGGGGGCCTACAATGAGCAGTTCTTC
>.|TRBJ2-7|.|TRBV27
CASSYVGGEQYF
TGTGCCAGCAGTTATGTGGGGGGCGAGCAGTACTTC
>.|TRBJ2-7|few|TRBV6-5
CASSSWTVSYEQYF
TGTGCCAGCAGTTCTTGGACAGTCTCCTACGAGCAGTACTTC
>TRBD1|TRBJ2-6|few|TRBV5-6
CASTTGTGGFYGANVLTF
TGTGCCAGCACCACAGGGACAGGGGGCTTTTATGGGGCCAACGTCCTGACTTTC
>TRBD1|TRBJ1-6|once|TRBV14
CASSRQGSYNSPLHF
TGTGCCAGCAGCCGACAGGGGTCCTATAATTCACCCCTCCACTTT
>.|TRBJ1-2|.|TRBV5-6
CASSSYSTGAGYTF
TGTGCCAGCAGCTCGTACTCGACAGGAGCGGGCTACACCTTC
>TRBD1|TRBJ2-7|.|TRBV12-5
CASAPRDRVPYEQYF
TGTGCTAGTGCCCCCCGGGACAGGGTCCCCTACGAGCAGTACTTC
>.|TRBJ1-1|.|TRBV2
CASSGGGNPEAFF
TGTGCCAGCAGTGGGGGGGGGAACCCTGAAGCTTTCTTT
>.|TRBJ1-3|once|TRBV6-5
CASSYTGSPGNTIYF
TGTGCCAGCAGTTATACAGGATCTCCAGGAAACACCATATATTTT
>TRBD2|TRBJ2-1|.|TRBV7-2
CASSKHPGGAGGIDEQFF
TGTGCCAGCAGCAAACATCCCGGGGGAGCGGGGGGGATCGATGAGCAGTTCTTC
>TRBD2|TRBJ2-3|.|TRBV10-3
CAITSLLAGADTQYF
TGTGCCATCACCTCCTTACTAGCGGGGGCAGATACGCAGTATTTT
>TRBD1|TRBJ1-4|.|TRBV4-1
CASSQDQGVYAKLFF
TGCGCCAGCAGCCAAGATCAGGGGGTTTATGCAAAACTGTTTTTT
>TRBD2|TRBJ2-1|.|TRBV4-3
CASSQLAGGDNEQFF
TGCGCCAGCAGCCAACTAGCGGGGGGAGACAATGAGCAGTTCTTC
>.|TRBJ1-3|.|TRBV7-9
CASSFVSGTGNTIYF
TGTGCCAGCAGCTTCGTCTCAGGAACTGGAAACACCATATATTTT
>.|TRBJ1-4|.|TRBV5-4
CASSSAFTGLDEKLFF
TGTGCCAGCAGCTCAGCGTTTACGGGTCTGGATGAAAAACTGTTTTTT